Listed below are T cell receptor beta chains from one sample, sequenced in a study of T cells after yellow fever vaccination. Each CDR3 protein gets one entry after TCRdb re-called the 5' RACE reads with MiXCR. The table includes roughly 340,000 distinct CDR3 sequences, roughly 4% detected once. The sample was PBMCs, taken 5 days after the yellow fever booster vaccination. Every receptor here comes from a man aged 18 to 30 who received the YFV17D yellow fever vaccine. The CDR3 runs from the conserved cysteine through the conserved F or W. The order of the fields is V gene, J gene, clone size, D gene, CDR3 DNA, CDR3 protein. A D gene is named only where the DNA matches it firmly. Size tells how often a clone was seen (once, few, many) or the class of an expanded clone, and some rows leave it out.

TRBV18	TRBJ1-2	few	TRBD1	TGTGCCAGCTCATCCGGACAGGGGTGGTATGGCTACACCTTC	CASSSGQGWYGYTF
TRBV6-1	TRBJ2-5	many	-	TGTGCCAGCAGTGACCAACAGGGCCAGACCCAGTACTTC	CASSDQQGQTQYF
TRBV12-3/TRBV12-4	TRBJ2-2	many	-	TGTGCCAGCAGTTTAGCGCAAGCCGGGGAGCTGTTTTTT	CASSLAQAGELFF
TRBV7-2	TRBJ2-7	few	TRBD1	TGTGCCAGCAGCAGCCGGGACAGTCCTCTCGAGCAGTACTTC	CASSSRDSPLEQYF
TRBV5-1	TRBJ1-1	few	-	TGCGCCAGCAGCCTCCGTGGGCCTGAAGCTTTCTTT	CASSLRGPEAFF
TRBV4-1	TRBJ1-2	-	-	TGCGCCAGCAGCCAAGAAGGTCCCGGGAGGGGCTACACCTTC	CASSQEGPGRGYTF
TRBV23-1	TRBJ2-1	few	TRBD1	TGCGCCAGCAGTCAACCCCCGGGACAGGGGGGGTACAATGAGCAGTTCTTC	CASSQPPGQGGYNEQFF
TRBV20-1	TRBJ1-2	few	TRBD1	TGCAGTGCTGGATTAACAGGGGCTGCTAACTATGGCTACACCTTC	CSAGLTGAANYGYTF
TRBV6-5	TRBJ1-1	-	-	TGTGCCAGCAGTTACTCCAGGGCTCAACTAGGGAACACTGAAGCTTTCTTT	CASSYSRAQLGNTEAFF
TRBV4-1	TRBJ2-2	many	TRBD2	TGCGCCAGCAGCCAAGATTCTAGCGGGATTACCGGGGAGCTGTTTTTT	CASSQDSSGITGELFF
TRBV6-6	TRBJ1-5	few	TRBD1	TGTGCCAGCGCCCCTTGGACAGGGGATTATGCCCAGCATTTT	CASAPWTGDYAQHF
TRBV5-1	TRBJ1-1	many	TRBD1	TGCGCCAGCAGCTCGGACAGGGGGCGAGGTGAAGCTTTCTTT	CASSSDRGRGEAFF
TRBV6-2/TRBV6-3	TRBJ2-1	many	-	TGTGCCAGCAGTTGGGCCCCGTCCTACAATGAGCAGTTCTTC	CASSWAPSYNEQFF
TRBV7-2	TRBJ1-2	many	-	TGTGCCAGCAGCTCACAGGTCGACTATGGCTACACCTTC	CASSSQVDYGYTF
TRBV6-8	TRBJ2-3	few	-	TGTGCCAGCAGGTGTGTCCAAACGCAGTATTTT	CASRCVQTQYF
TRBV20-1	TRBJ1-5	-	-	TGCAGTGCTAGAGAGGGGGGGGGTCAGCCCCAGCATTTT	CSAREGGGQPQHF
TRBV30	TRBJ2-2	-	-	TGTGCCTGGACCCGGGGGGCCCAATTCGGGGAGCTGTTTTTT	CAWTRGAQFGELFF
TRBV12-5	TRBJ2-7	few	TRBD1	TGTGCTAGTGGTTTGGGGACAGGGGTTGCCTACGAGCAGTACTTC	CASGLGTGVAYEQYF
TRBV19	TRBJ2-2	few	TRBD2	TGTGCCAGTAGTATAGAGCTAGCGGGGGGACCTGGGGAGCTGTTTTTT	CASSIELAGGPGELFF
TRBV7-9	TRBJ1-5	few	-	TGTGCCAGCAGCTTAAACAGGGAGGGCAATCAGCCCCAGCATTTT	CASSLNREGNQPQHF
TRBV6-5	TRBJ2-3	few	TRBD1	TGTGCCAGCAGTTTGACAGGGGTCACAGATACGCAGTATTTT	CASSLTGVTDTQYF
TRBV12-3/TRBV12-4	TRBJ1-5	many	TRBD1	TGTGCCAGCAGCCCCTCCGGGACAGGGAGGCAGCCCCAGCATTTT	CASSPSGTGRQPQHF
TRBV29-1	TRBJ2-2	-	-	TGCAGCGTTGGGCAGGGTTACACCGGGGAGCTGTTTTTT	CSVGQGYTGELFF
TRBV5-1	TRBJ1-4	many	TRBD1	TGCGCCAGCAGCCGGGGACAGGTTGAAAAACTGTTTTTT	CASSRGQVEKLFF
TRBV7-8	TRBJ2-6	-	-	TGTGCCAGCAGCAAAAGAAGGGGGGAGGTCTCTGGGGCCAACGTCCTGACTTTC	CASSKRRGEVSGANVLTF
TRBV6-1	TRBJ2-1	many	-	TGTGCCAGCAGTGCGTCTGGCGGGGTGCCGTCCTACAATGAGCAGTTCTTC	CASSASGGVPSYNEQFF
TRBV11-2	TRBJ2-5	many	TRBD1	TGTGCCAGCAGCCCGGGACAGTTTACGGAGACCCAGTACTTC	CASSPGQFTETQYF
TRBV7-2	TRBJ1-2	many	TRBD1	TGTGCCAGCAGCTTCACTTCCGGGACAGAGTATGGCTACACCTTC	CASSFTSGTEYGYTF
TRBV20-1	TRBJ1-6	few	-	TGCAGTGCTAGACCTGGGACGCCGGATAATTCACCCCTCCACTTT	CSARPGTPDNSPLHF
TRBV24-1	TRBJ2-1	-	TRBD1	TGTGCCACCAGTGACGACAGGGAGAGCAATGTGCAGTTCTTC	CATSDDRESNVQFF
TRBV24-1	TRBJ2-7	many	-	TGTGCCACCACAACCAGGGAACCGGACGAGCAGTACTTC	CATTTREPDEQYF
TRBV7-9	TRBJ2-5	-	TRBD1	TGTGCCAGCAGCCCCCACCGGACAGGGAAAGAGACCCAGTACTTC	CASSPHRTGKETQYF
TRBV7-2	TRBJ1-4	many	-	TGTGCCAGCAGCTTAGAGGGCCGGGAAAGAAATAATGAAAAACTGTTTTTT	CASSLEGRERNNEKLFF
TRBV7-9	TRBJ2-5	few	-	TGTGCCAGCAGCTGGTTGGCAAACCAAGAGACCCAGTACTTC	CASSWLANQETQYF
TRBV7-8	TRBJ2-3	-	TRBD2	TGTGCCAGCAGCTTATCCAATGCGGGGGGCACAGATACGCAGTATTTT	CASSLSNAGGTDTQYF
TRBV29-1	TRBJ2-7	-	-	TGCAGCGTTGAGGTTCCGGGGGTGGCCGAGCAGTACTTC	CSVEVPGVAEQYF
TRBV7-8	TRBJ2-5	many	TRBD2	TGTGCCAGCAGCCCAAGATCCGCTAGCGGGGGGGCTCTCCAAGAGACCCAGTACTTC	CASSPRSASGGALQETQYF
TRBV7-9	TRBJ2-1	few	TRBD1	TGTGCCAGCAGCGGTTCCGGGACAGGGTCGAGGTATGAGCAGTTCTTC	CASSGSGTGSRYEQFF
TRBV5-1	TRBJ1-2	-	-	TGCGCCAGCAGCACCCCAGGAGGGGCGGGCTATGGCTACACCTTC	CASSTPGGAGYGYTF
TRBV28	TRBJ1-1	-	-	TGTGCCAGCAGGGCGGGTCCTGAAGCTTTCTTT	CASRAGPEAFF
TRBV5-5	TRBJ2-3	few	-	TGTGCCAGCGTAGATGGGACACGAAGCACAGATACGCAGTATTTT	CASVDGTRSTDTQYF
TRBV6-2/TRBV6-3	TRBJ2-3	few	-	TGTGCCAGCTGCTCACGGGGGCCCGCCGATACGCAGTATTTT	CASCSRGPADTQYF
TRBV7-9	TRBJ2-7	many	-	TGTGCCAGCAGCTCGACCTGGTCTGGGTACGAGCAGTACTTC	CASSSTWSGYEQYF
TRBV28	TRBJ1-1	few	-	TGTGCCAGCAGTTTATTATTTCCCTCCGAAGCTTTCTTT	CASSLLFPSEAFF
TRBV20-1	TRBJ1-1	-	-	TGCAGTGCTTTTGACCGAGCCCGGGGGACTGAAGCTTTCTTT	CSAFDRARGTEAFF
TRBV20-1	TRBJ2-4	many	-	TGCAGTGCTAAGAGGGCCAAAAACATTCAGTACTTC	CSAKRAKNIQYF